The 21 T cell receptor beta chains reported below all come from one sample, sequenced in a study of T-cell reconstitution after alpha-beta-depleted transplantation in children (dated by TCRdb to 2016 to 2018). The library was made by PCR. TCRdb shows the sequencer as Illumina HiSeq 2500. TCR libraries were prepared with molecular barcoding, using unique molecular identifiers to normalize TCRbeta repertoire quantification. TCRdb took the public reads, trimmed them with fastp at Q25, ran MiXCR for clone calling and kept in-frame beta chains. Identical CDR3 proteins give one entry, which carries the most common genes and DNA. In this sample the table shows more than 250,000 distinct CDR3 sequences, about 10% of which occur a single time. In total, the top ten clones hold roughly a tenth of the sample. This specimen consisted of PBMCs from the stem cell graft donor, obtained from the stem cell graft. The receptor set was obtained from a human donor who donated a stem cell graft to a child with SCID.

The chain recombines TRBV5-6 with TRBJ2-7, with D possibly being TRBD2 (5 bases). V was shortened by 0 bases and J by 3 bases, with 16 bases between the two germline ends. In germline, CDR1 is SGHDT, CDR2 YYEEEE. The CDR3 runs 16 residues. The CDR3 here is CASSLEGSGPFYEQYF. CDR3 DNA: TGTGCCAGCAGCTTGGAAGGGAGTGGCCCGTTCTACGAGCAGTACTTC.

This clonotype was picked up many times. The rearrangement links TRBV11-1 to TRBJ2-2, with 9 bases matching TRBD1. CDR1 SGHAT and CDR2 FQDESV come from the germline V gene (reference sequence). There are 18 residues in the CDR3. J lost 4 bases, V lost 5 bases, and 14 bases had no gene match. The CDR3 DNA sequence: TGTGCCAGCAGCCCCCCTAGGCCCGGGACAGGGATCACCGGGGAGCTGTTTTTT. Translation gives CASSPPRPGTGITGELFF.

The V gene is TRBV7-6, the J gene TRBJ2-3; tentatively, D is TRBD2 (6 bases). The CDR3 extends over 16 amino acids. Per the germline V gene, CDR1 is SGHVS and CDR2 is FNYEAQ. Trimming stripped 1 base from V and 2 bases from J, with 13 bases between. The CDR3 is CASSLEELAFTDTQYF. For the CDR3, the DNA is TGTGCCAGCAGCTTAGAGGAGCTAGCGTTCACAGATACGCAGTATTTT.

The rearrangement links TRBV12-3 or TRBV12-4 to TRBJ1-2; TRBD1 is a possible D gene (6 bases). V was shortened by 4 bases and J by 6 bases, with 18 bases between the two germline ends. The CDR3 sequence is 15 residues long. The CDR3 loop reads CASSSLVRGSNGYTF. Written as DNA, the CDR3 is TGTGCCAGCAGTTCCCTTGTTAGGGGGTCGAATGGCTACACCTTC.

This clonotype showed up just a few times. The chain uses TRBV12-3 or TRBV12-4 and TRBJ1-1; D remains ambiguous. V lost 6 bases, J lost 8 bases, and 13 bases lay in between. The CDR3 consists of 12 residues. CDR3 nucleotide sequence: TGTGCCAGCAGGCGCCGTTTAATGGAAGCTTTCTTT. It is translated as CASRRRLMEAFF.

This clonotype was counted at least ten times. The J gene is TRBJ1-5, the V gene TRBV7-9; a possible D gene is TRBD1 (6 bases). This CDR3 comprises 13 residues. From germline, CDR1 is SEHNR and CDR2 FQNEAQ (reference sequence). As DNA, the CDR3 is TGTGCGGTCGGCAGGGAGGGGGATCAGCCCCAGCATTTT. Translation: CAVGREGDQPQHF.

This clonotype was recorded many times. This chain links TRBV7-6 with TRBJ2-1; no definite D call. V gave up 5 bases and J gave up 8 bases, with 25 bases separating them. The CDR3 totals 17 residues. CDR1 is SGHVS, CDR2 FNYEAQ, per germline. CDR3 residues: CASSLLRVRQSIDEQFF. CDR3 in DNA: TGTGCCAGCAGCCTGCTTCGGGTCCGGCAATCAATTGATGAGCAGTTCTTC.

There are many counts of this clonotype. Here the CDR3 DNA reads TGTGCCAGCAGCTCCGGGACAGGGGCGTTCACGCAGTATTTT. The encoded protein is CASSSGTGAFTQYF. The chain recombines TRBV5-8 with TRBJ2-3, with 10 bases fitting TRBD1. CDR1 is SGHTS, CDR2 YDEGEE, per germline. V shed 3 bases and J 9 bases; nucleotides not matched to a gene: 7. The CDR3 has 14 amino acids.

The table lists this clonotype with a few counts. The CDR3: CASSLQGQESYGELFF. The DNA for the CDR3 is TGTGCCAGCAGCCTTCAGGGACAGGAGTCATACGGGGAGCTGTTTTTT. The chain couples TRBV7-9 to TRBJ2-2, with 8 bases matching TRBD1. Germline V lookup: CDR1 SEHNR, CDR2 FQNEAQ (reference sequence). The length of the CDR3 is 16 residues. V shed 5 bases and J 7 bases; nucleotides not matched to a gene: 12.

This clonotype has more than one count but fewer than ten. J is TRBJ1-5 and V is TRBV12-3 or TRBV12-4, with D perhaps TRBD1 (6 bases). The CDR3 covers 16 residues. V lost 1 base to trimming and J lost 7 bases, with 17 bases between them. DNA for the CDR3: TGTGCCAGCAGTTTAGTTGCTGGACAGTACCAACAGCCCCAGCATTTT. This gives the protein CASSLVAGQYQQPQHF.

This clonotype was counted between two and nine times. The V and J genes are TRBV10-3 and TRBJ1-2; D not certain. CDR3 length equals 13 residues. Germline CDR1 and CDR2: ENHRY and SYGVKD. Between the trimmed V and J ends, which lost 3 bases and 8 bases, there was a span of 13 bases. This chain's CDR3 is CAISDAQLGGYTF. CDR3 nucleotides: TGTGCCATCAGTGATGCACAGTTAGGAGGCTACACCTTC.

This clonotype was counted a few times. The chain is built from TRBV6-5 and TRBJ1-1, with D unclear. Looked up from germline, CDR1 is MNHEY and CDR2 is SVGAGI. The CDR3 length is 12 residues. Trimming took off 4 bases at V and 11 bases at J, with 14 bases between the two ends. This chain's CDR3 is CASSSAVRGAFF. Here the CDR3 DNA reads TGTGCCAGCAGTTCCGCCGTCCGTGGTGCTTTCTTT.

Ten or more counts support this clonotype. The J gene is TRBJ2-1, the V gene TRBV10-2; D might be TRBD1 (6 bases). CDR3 length: 16 residues. Trimming left V 1 base short and J 9 bases short, with 19 bases between. The germline V gene encodes CDR1 WSHSY and CDR2 SAAADI. The CDR3 loop reads CASSEYRIQGSTEQFF. The CDR3 DNA reads TGCGCCAGCAGTGAGTACCGTATTCAGGGGAGTACTGAGCAGTTCTTC.

The CDR3 here is CASSPPGPRTETQYF. The DNA of the CDR3 is TGCGCCAGCAGCCCCCCGGGGCCTAGGACGGAGACCCAGTACTTC. This chain connects TRBV5-1 to TRBJ2-5, with D tentatively TRBD1 or TRBD2 (5 bases each). Germline V CDR1 and CDR2: SGHRS, YFSETQ. Deletions cut 4 bases from V and 5 bases from J, with 18 bases between. The CDR3 loop spans 15 amino acids. Full variable domain (rest looked up from reference TRBV5-1 and TRBJ2-5): KAGVTQTPRYLIKTRGQQVTLSCSPISGHRSVSWYQQTPGQGLQFLFEYFSETQRNKGNFPGRFSGRQFSNSRSEMNVSTLELGDSALYLCASSPPGPRTETQYFGPGTRLLVL.

This clonotype was recorded a few times. The chain combines TRBV5-1 with TRBJ2-1, with 8 bases matching TRBD1. Germline lookup yields CDR1 SGHRS and CDR2 YFSETQ. The CDR3 is 15 residues long. The V segment lost 0 bases and the J segment 2 bases; nucleotides outside the gene matches: 1. The CDR3 coding sequence is TGCGCCAGCAGCTTGGTACAGGGGGCCTACAATGAGCAGTTCTTC. Amino acid sequence: CASSLVQGAYNEQFF.

J is TRBJ2-2 and V is TRBV18; D not resolved. The germline CDR1 and CDR2 sequences are KGHSH and LQKENI. Trimming took 5 bases from V and 6 from J, leaving 13 bases between them. The CDR3 contains 14 residues. The CDR3 protein is CASSYDWVPGELFF. The CDR3 DNA follows: TGTGCCAGCTCATACGACTGGGTTCCCGGGGAGCTGTTTTTT.

This chain uses TRBV29-1 with TRBJ2-3, with 13 nucleotides matching TRBD2. The CDR3 runs to 15 residues. Per the germline V gene, CDR1 is SQVTM and CDR2 is ANQGSEA. Trimming at V came to 4 bases and at J to 2 bases, leaving 3 bases not matched to a gene. This CDR3 is CSVGLAGGNTDTQYF. CDR3 coding DNA: TGCAGCGTTGGACTAGCGGGGGGTAACACAGATACGCAGTATTTT.

This clonotype has a count of ten or more. The chain joins TRBV10-3 to TRBJ1-1; D remains ambiguous. Germline loops: CDR1 ENHRY, CDR2 SYGVKD. V was cut by 0 bases and J by 4 bases, with 15 bases left in between. The CDR3 extends over 16 amino acids. Here the CDR3 reads CAISESIGEGGTEAFF. The CDR3, as DNA: TGTGCCATCAGTGAGTCGATTGGGGAGGGAGGCACTGAAGCTTTCTTT.

This clonotype has a handful of counts. The J gene is TRBJ2-1, the V gene TRBV12-3 or TRBV12-4; the D is unclear. The CDR3 is made up of 14 amino acids. V lost 3 bases, J lost 3 bases, and 9 bases lay in between. CDR3 region: CASSFITVYNEQFF. The CDR3 DNA sequence: TGTGCCAGCAGTTTTATCACCGTCTACAATGAGCAGTTCTTC.

The genes are TRBV27 and TRBJ2-7; 8 bases match TRBD1. Looked up from germline, CDR1 is MNHEY and CDR2 is SMNVEV (reference sequence). The CDR3 runs to 15 residues. V shed 4 bases, J shed 3 bases, and the junction held 8 bases outside the gene matches. The CDR3 reads CASSSSAGGVYEQYF. CDR3 coding DNA: TGTGCCAGCAGTTCATCGGCAGGGGGCGTCTACGAGCAGTACTTC.

This clonotype appeared a few times. The J gene is TRBJ2-3, the V gene TRBV29-1, with a weak D call TRBD2 (6 bases). The CDR3 has 14 residues. V was shortened by 6 bases and J by 2 bases, with 15 bases between the two germline ends. Germline V gene sequence: CDR1 SQVTM, CDR2 ANQGSEA. The CDR3 region is CSVDGAGNTDTQYF. In DNA, the CDR3 is TGCAGCGTGGATGGGGCGGGAAACACAGATACGCAGTATTTT.